This T cell receptor beta chain was profiled in a study of blood T cell repertoires in COVID-19. Per the germline V gene, CDR1 is GTSNPN and CDR2 is SVGIG (reference sequence). V lost 4 bases and J lost 9, with 16 bases in between. The CDR3 runs 13 residues. TCRdb keeps only in-frame clones here, not all; method: immunoSEQ multiplex PCR. The sample comprises some 270,000 clones, roughly 88% of which are singletons, and 3.5% to 5.5% rests with the top ten. This clone was observed a handful of times. The sample was PBMCs or T cells enriched from blood (not recorded which). The chain has TRBV30 and TRBJ1-5; D not certain. This sequence was found in a woman in her 30s who had recovered from COVID-19. This CDR3 reads CAWTQAGGRPQHF. In DNA, the CDR3 is TGTGCCTGGACCCAAGCGGGTGGGAGGCCCCAGCATTTT.